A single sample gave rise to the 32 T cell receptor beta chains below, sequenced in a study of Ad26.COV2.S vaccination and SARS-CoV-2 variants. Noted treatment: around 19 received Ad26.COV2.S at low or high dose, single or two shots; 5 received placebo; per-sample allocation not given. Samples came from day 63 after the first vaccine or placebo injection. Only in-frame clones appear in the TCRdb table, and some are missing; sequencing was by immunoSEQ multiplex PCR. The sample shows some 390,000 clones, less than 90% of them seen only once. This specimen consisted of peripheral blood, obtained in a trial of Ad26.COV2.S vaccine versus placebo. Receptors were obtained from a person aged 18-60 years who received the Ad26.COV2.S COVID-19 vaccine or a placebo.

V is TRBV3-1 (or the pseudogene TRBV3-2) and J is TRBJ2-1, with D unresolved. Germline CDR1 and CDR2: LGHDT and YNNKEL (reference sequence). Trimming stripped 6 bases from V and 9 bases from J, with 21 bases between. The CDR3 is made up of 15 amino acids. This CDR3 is CASSSIGGPRGEQFF. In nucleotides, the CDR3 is TGTGCCAGCAGTTCAATCGGTGGCCCGAGAGGTGAGCAGTTCTTC.

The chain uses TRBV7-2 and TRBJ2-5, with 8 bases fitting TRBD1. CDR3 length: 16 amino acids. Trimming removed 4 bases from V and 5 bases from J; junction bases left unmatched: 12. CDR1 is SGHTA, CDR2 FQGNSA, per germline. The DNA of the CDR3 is TGTGCCAGCAGCTCAGGACAGGGATGGGTTTTGGAGACCCAGTACTTC. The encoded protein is CASSSGQGWVLETQYF. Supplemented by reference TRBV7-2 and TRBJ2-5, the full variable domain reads GAGVSQSPSNKVTEKGKDVELRCDPISGHTALYWYRQSLGQGLEFLIYFQGNSAPDKSGLPSDRFSAERTGGSVSTLTIQRTQQEDSAVYLCASSSGQGWVLETQYFGPGTRLLVL.

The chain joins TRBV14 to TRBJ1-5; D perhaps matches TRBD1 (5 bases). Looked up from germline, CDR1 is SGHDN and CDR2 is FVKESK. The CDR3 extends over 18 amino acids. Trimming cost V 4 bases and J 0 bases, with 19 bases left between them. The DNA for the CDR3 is TGTGCCAGCAGCCCAGGTGGGAGGGGCGTATATAGCAATCAGCCCCAGCATTTT. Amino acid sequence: CASSPGGRGVYSNQPQHF.

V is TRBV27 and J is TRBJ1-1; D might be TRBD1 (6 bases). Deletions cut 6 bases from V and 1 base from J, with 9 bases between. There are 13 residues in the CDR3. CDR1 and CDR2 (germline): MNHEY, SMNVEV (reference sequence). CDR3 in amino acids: CASRRDKNTEAFF. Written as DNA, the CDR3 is TGTGCCAGCAGACGGGACAAGAACACTGAAGCTTTCTTT.

The CDR3 loop is CASSLQVGGGYTF. DNA of the CDR3: TGTGCCAGCAGTTTACAAGTGGGGGGAGGCTACACCTTC. The chain couples TRBV27 to TRBJ1-2; possible D gene TRBD1, 5 bases. Germline lookup yields CDR1 MNHEY and CDR2 SMNVEV (reference sequence). This CDR3 region has 13 residues. Trimming removed 2 bases at V and 8 bases at J, with 12 bases between.

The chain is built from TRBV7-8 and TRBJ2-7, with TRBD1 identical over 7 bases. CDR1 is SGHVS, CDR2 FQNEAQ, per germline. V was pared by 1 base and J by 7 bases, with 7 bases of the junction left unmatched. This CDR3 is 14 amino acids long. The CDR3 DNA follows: TGTGCCAGCAGCTTAGTACGGACAGGCGGTGAGCAGTACTTC. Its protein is CASSLVRTGGEQYF.

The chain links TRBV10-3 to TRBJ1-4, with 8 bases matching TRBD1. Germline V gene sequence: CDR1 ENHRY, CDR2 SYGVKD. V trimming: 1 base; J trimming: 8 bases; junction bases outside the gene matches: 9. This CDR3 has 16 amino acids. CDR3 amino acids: CAISEFRGRLGEKLFF. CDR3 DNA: TGTGCCATCAGTGAGTTCAGGGGGCGGCTAGGAGAAAAACTGTTTTTT.

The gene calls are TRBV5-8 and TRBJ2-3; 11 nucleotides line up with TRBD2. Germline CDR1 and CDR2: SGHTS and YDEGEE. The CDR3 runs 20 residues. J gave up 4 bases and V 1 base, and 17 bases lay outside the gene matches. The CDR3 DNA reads TGTGCCAGCAGCTTGTTTCAGGGTCTTAGCGGGGGGGCCGGTGCAGATACGCAGTATTTT. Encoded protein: CASSLFQGLSGGAGADTQYF.

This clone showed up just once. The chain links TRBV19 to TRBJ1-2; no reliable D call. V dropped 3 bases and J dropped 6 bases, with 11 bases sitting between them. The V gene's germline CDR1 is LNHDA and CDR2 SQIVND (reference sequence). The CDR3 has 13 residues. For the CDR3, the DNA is TGTGCCAGTAGTATCCTAGAACGGGATGGCTACACCTTC. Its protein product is CASSILERDGYTF. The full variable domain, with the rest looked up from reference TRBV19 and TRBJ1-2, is DGGITQSPKYLFRKEGQNVTLSCEQNLNHDAMYWYRQDPGQGLRLIYYSQIVNDFQKGDIAEGYSVSREKKESFPLTVTSAQKNPTAFYLCASSILERDGYTFGSGTRLTVV.

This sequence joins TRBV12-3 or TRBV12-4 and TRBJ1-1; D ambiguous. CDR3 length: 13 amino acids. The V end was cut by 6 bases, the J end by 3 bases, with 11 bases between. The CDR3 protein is CASRIHGDTEAFF. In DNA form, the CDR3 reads TGTGCCAGCAGAATACACGGGGACACTGAAGCTTTCTTT.

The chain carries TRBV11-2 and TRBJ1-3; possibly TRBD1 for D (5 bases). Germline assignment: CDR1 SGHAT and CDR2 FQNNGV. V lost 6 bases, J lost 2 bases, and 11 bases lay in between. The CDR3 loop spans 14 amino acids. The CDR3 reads CASSWPGPGNTIYF. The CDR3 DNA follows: TGTGCCAGCAGTTGGCCGGGACCTGGAAACACCATATATTTT.

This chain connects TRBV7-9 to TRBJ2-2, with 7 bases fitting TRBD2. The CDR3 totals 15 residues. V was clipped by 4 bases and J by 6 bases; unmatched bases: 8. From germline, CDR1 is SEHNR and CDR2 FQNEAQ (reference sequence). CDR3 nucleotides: TGTGCCAGCAGCTCGACTAGCCGTTTACCCGGGGAGCTGTTTTTT. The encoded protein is CASSSTSRLPGELFF. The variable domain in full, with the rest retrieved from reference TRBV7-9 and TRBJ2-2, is DTGVSQNPRHKITKRGQNVTFRCDPISEHNRLYWYRQTLGQGPEFLTYFQNEAQLEKSRLLSDRFSAERPKGSFSTLEIQRTEQGDSAMYLCASSSTSRLPGELFFGEGSRLTVL.

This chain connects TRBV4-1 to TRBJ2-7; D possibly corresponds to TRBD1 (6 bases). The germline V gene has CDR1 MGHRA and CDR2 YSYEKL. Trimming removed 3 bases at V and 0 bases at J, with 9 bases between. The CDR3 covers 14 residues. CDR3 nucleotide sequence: TGCGCCAGCAGCCAGACAGGAGCCTCCTACGAGCAGTACTTC. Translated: CASSQTGASYEQYF.

The CDR3 here is CASSLSGRDRGEQYF. The CDR3 DNA reads TGTGCCAGCAGCTTATCCGGGCGGGACAGGGGCGAGCAGTACTTC. The chain couples TRBV7-9 to TRBJ2-7, with 10 positions matching TRBD1. The V gene's germline CDR1 is SEHNR and CDR2 FQNEAQ (reference sequence). The CDR3 spans 15 residues. After removal of 2 bases from V and 6 bases from J, the junction contained 7 bases not matched to a gene.

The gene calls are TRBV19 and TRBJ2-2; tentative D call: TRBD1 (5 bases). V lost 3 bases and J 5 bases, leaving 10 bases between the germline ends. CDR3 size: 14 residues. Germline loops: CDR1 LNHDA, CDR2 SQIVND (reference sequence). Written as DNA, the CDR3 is TGTGCCAGTAGTATTTACAGGTCAACCGGGGAGCTGTTTTTT. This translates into CASSIYRSTGELFF.

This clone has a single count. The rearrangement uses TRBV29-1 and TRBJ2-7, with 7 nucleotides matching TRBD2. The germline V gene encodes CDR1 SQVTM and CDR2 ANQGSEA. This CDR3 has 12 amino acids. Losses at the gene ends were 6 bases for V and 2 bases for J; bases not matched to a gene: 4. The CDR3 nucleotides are TGCAGCGTGGAGGGGACTACCTACGAGCAGTACTTC. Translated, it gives CSVEGTTYEQYF.

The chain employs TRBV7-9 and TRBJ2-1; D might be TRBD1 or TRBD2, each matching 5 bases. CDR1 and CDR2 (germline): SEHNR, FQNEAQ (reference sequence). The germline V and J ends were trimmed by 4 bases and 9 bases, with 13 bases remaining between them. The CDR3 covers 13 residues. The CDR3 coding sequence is TGTGCCAGCAGCTCTCAGGGTGGGGGTGAGCAGTTCTTC. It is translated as CASSSQGGGEQFF.

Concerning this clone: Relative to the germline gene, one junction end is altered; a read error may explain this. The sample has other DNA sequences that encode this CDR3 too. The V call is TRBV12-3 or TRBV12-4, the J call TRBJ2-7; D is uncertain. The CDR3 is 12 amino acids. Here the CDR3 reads CASSLAPYEQYF. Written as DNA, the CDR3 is TGTGCCAGCAGCTTAGCCCCCTACGAGCAGTACTTC.

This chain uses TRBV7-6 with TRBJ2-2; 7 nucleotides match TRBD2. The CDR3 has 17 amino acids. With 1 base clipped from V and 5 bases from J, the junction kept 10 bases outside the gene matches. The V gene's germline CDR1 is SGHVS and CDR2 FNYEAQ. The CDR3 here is CASSLGGRGPRTGELFF. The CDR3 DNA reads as TGTGCCAGCAGCTTAGGAGGGAGGGGCCCGCGGACCGGGGAGCTGTTTTTT.

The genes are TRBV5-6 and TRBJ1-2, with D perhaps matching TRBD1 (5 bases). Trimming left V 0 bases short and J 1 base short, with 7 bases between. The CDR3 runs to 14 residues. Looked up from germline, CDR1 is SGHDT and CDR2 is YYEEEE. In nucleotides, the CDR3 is TGTGCCAGCAGCTTGGTGGGGGTTAACTATGGCTACACCTTC. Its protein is CASSLVGVNYGYTF.

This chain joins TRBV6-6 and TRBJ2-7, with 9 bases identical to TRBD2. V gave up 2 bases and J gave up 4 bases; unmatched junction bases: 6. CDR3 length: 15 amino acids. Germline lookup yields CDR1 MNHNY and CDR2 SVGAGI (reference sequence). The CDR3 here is CASSYESSGEYEQYF. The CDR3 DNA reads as TGTGCCAGCAGTTACGAGTCTAGCGGGGAGTACGAGCAGTACTTC.

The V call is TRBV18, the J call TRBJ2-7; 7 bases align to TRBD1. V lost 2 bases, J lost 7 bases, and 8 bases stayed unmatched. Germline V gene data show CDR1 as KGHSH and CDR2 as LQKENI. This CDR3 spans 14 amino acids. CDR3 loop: CASSPETGSGEQYF. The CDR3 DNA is TGTGCCAGCTCACCAGAGACAGGGAGTGGAGAGCAGTACTTC.

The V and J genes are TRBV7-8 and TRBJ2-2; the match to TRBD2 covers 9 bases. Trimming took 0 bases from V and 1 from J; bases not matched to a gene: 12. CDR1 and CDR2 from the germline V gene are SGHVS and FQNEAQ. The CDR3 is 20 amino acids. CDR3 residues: CASSLAPQLSGGRNTGELFF. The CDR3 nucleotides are TGTGCCAGCAGCTTAGCTCCCCAGCTGAGCGGGGGGCGGAACACCGGGGAGCTGTTTTTT.

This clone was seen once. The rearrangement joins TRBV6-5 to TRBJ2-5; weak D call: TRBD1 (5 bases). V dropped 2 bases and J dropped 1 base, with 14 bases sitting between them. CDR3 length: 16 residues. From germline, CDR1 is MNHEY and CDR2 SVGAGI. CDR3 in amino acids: CASSYRGIGFQETQYF. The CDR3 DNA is TGTGCCAGCAGTTACAGGGGCATAGGGTTCCAAGAGACCCAGTACTTC.

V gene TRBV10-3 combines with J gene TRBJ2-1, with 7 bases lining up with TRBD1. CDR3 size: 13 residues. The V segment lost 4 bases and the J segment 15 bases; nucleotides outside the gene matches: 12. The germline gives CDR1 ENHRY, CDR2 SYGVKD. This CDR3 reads CAISAGVLRGPFF. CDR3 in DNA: TGTGCCATCAGTGCAGGAGTATTAAGGGGGCCGTTCTTC.

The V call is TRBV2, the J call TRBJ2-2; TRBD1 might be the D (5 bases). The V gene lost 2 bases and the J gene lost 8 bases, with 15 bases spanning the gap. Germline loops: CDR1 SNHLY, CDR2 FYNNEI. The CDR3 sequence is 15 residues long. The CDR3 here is CASSEMTANHGELFF. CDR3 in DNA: TGTGCCAGCAGTGAAATGACAGCAAACCATGGGGAGCTGTTTTTT.

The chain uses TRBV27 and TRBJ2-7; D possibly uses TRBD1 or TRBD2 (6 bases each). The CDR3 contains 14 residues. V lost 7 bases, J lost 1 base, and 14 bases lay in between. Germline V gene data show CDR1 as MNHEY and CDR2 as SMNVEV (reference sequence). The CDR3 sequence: CASIVKGGSYEQYF. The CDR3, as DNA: TGTGCCAGCATAGTAAAGGGGGGTTCCTACGAGCAGTACTTC.

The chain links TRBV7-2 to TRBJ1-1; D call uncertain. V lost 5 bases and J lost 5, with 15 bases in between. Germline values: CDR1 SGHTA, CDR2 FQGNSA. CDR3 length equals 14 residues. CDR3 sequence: CASSQEAGVTEAFF. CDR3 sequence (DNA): TGTGCCAGCAGCCAAGAGGCTGGGGTGACTGAAGCTTTCTTT.

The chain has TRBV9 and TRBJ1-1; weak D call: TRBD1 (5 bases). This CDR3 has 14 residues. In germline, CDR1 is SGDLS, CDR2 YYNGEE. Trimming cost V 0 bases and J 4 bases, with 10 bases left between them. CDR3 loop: CASSVGGAITEAFF. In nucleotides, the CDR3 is TGTGCCAGCAGCGTAGGAGGGGCAATCACTGAAGCTTTCTTT. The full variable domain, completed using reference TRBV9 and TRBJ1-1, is DSGVTQTPKHLITATGQRVTLRCSPRSGDLSVYWYQQSLDQGLQFLIQYYNGEERAKGNILERFSAQQFPDLHSELNLSSLELGDSALYFCASSVGGAITEAFFGQGTRLTVV.

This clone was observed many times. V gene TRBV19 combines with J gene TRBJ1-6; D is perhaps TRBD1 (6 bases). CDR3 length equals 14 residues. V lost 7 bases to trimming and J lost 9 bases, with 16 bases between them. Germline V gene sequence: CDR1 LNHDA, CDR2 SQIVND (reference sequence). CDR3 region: CASTRTEGVSPLHF. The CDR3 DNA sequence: TGTGCCAGTACCAGGACAGAGGGAGTTTCACCCCTCCACTTT. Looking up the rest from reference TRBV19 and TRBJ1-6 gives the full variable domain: DGGITQSPKYLFRKEGQNVTLSCEQNLNHDAMYWYRQDPGQGLRLIYYSQIVNDFQKGDIAEGYSVSREKKESFPLTVTSAQKNPTAFYLCASTRTEGVSPLHFGNGTRLTVT.

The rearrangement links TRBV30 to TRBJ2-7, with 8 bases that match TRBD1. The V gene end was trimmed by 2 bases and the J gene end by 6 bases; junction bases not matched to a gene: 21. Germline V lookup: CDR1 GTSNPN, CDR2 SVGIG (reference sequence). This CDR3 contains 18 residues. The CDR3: CAWSSPGAGGGVGVEQYF. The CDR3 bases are TGTGCCTGGAGTTCCCCCGGGGCAGGGGGCGGAGTGGGAGTCGAGCAGTACTTC.

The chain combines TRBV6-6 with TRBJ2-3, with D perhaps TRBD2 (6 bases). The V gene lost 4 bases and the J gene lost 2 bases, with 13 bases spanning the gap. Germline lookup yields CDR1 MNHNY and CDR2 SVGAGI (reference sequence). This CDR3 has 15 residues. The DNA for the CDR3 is TGTGCCAGCAGTTTCCCACGGGGGTCCACAGATACGCAGTATTTT. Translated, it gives CASSFPRGSTDTQYF.